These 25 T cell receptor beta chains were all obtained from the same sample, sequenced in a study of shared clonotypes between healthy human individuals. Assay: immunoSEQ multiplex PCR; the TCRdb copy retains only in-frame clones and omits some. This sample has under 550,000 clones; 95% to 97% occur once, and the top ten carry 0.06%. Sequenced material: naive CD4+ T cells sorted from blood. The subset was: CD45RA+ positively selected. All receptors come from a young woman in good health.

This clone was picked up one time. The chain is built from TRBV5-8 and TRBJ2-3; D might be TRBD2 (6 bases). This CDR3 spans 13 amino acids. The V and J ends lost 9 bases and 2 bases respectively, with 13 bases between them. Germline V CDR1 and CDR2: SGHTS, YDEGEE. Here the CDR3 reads CATAGWATDTQYF. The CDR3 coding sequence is TGTGCCACCGCGGGGTGGGCCACAGATACGCAGTATTTT.

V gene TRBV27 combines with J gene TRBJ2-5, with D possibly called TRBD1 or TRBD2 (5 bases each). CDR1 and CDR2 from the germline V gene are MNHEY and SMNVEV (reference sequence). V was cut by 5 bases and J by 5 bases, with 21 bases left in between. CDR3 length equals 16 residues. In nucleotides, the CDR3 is TGTGCCAGCAGTCCCTCCGGGCCCCTCAGGGAGGAGACCCAGTACTTC. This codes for CASSPSGPLREETQYF.

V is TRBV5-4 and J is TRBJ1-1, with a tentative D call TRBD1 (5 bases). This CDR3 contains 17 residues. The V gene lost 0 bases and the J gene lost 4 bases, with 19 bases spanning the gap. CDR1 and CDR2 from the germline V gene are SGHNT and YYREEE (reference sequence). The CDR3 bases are TGTGCCAGCAGCTTGGCCCGGGGCCACTCCCTAGCCACTGAAGCTTTCTTT. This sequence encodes CASSLARGHSLATEAFF.

The CDR3 region has the DNA TGTGCCAGCAGCTTAGCAGGTCCCGTAGATGGCTACACCTTC. Residues: CASSLAGPVDGYTF. The V gene is TRBV7-9, the J gene TRBJ1-2; D ambiguous. With 0 bases removed from V and 6 bases from J, the gap between germline ends came to 11 bases. CDR1 is SEHNR, CDR2 FQNEAQ, per germline (reference sequence). The CDR3 totals 14 residues.

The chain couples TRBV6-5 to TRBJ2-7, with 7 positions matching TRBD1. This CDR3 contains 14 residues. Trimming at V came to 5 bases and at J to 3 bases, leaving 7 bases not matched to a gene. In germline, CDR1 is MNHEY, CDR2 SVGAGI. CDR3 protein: CASSRQQGFYEQYF. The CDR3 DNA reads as TGTGCCAGCAGTAGACAACAGGGGTTCTACGAGCAGTACTTC.

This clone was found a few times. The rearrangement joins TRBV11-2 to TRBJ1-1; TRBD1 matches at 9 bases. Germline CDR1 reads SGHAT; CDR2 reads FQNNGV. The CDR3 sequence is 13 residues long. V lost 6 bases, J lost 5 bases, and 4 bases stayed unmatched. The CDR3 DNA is TGTGCCAGCAGTGCGGACAGGGGAACTGAAGCTTTCTTT. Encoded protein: CASSADRGTEAFF.

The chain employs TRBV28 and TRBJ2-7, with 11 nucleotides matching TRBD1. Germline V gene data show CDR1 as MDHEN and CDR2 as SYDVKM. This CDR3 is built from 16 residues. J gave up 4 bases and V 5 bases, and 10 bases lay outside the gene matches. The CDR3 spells CASSPPGQGAPYEQYF. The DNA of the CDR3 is TGTGCCAGCAGTCCGCCCGGACAGGGGGCTCCATACGAGCAGTACTTC. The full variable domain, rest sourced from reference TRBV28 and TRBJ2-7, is DVKVTQSSRYLVKRTGEKVFLECVQDMDHENMFWYRQDPGLGLRLIYFSYDVKMKEKGDIPEGYSVSREKKERFSLILESASTNQTSMYLCASSPPGQGAPYEQYFGPGTRLTVT.

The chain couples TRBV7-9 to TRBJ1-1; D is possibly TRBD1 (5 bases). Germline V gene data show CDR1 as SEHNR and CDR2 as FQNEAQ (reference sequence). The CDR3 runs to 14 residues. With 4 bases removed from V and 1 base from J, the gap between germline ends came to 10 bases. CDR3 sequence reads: CASSSHGGNTEAFF. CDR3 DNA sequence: TGTGCCAGCAGCTCCCACGGGGGGAACACTGAAGCTTTCTTT.

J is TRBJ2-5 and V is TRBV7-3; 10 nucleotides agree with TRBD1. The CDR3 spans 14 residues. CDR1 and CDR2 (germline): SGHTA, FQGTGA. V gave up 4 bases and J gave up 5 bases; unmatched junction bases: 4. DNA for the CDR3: TGTGCCAGCAGCTCTGGGACAGGGGACGAGACCCAGTACTTC. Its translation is CASSSGTGDETQYF.

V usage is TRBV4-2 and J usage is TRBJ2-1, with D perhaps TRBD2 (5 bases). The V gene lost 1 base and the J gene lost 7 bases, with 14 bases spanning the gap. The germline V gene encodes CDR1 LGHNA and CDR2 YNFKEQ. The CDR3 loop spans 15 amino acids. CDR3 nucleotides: TGTGCCAGCAGCCAAGCCCCGGGGTTTTCGAATGAGCAGTTCTTC. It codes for CASSQAPGFSNEQFF.

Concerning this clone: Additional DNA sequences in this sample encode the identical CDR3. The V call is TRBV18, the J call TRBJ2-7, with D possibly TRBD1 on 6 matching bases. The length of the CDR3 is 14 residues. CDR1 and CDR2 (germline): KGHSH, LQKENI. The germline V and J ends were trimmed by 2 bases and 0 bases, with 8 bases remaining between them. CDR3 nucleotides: TGTGCCAGCTCACCAAGGACAGACTCCTACGAGCAGTACTTC. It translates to CASSPRTDSYEQYF.

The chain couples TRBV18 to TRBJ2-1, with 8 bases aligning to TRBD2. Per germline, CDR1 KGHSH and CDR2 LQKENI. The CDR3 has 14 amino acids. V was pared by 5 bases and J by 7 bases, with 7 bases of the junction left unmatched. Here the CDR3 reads CASSSREGRNEQFF. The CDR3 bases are TGTGCCAGCTCATCACGGGAGGGCCGAAATGAGCAGTTCTTC.

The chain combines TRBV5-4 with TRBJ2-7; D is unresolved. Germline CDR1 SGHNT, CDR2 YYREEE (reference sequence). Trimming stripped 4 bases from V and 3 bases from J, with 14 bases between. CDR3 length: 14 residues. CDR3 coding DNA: TGTGCCAGCAGCCCTCAAGGCAACTTCTACGAGCAGTACTTC. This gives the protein CASSPQGNFYEQYF.

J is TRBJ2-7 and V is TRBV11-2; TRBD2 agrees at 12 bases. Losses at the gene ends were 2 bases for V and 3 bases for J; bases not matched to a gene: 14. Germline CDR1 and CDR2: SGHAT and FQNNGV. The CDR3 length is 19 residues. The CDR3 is CASSLILRLAGGPIYEQYF. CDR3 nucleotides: TGTGCCAGCAGCTTAATTCTGCGGCTAGCGGGAGGGCCCATCTACGAGCAGTACTTC.

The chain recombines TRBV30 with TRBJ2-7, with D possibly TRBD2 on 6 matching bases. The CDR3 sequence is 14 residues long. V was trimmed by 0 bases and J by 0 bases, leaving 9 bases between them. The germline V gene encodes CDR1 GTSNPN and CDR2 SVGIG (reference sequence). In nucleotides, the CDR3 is TGTGCCTGGAGTGTTACGGGGGTCTCCTACGAGCAGTACTTC. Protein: CAWSVTGVSYEQYF. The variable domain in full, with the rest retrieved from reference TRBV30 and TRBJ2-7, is SQTIHQWPATLVQPVGSPLSLECTVEGTSNPNLYWYRQAAGRGLQLLFYSVGIGQISSEVPQNLSASRPQDRQFILSSKKLLLSDSGFYLCAWSVTGVSYEQYFGPGTRLTVT.

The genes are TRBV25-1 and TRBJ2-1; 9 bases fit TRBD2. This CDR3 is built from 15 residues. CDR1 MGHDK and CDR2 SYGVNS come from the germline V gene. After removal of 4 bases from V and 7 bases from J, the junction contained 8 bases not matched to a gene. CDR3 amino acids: CASSGGLAGVNEQFF. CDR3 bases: TGTGCCAGCAGTGGGGGGTTAGCGGGAGTGAATGAGCAGTTCTTC. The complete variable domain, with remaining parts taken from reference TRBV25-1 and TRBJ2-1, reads EADIYQTPRYLVIGTGKKITLECSQTMGHDKMYWYQQDPGMELHLIHYSYGVNSTEKGDLSSESTVSRIRTEHFPLTLESARPSHTSQYLCASSGGLAGVNEQFFGPGTRLTVL.

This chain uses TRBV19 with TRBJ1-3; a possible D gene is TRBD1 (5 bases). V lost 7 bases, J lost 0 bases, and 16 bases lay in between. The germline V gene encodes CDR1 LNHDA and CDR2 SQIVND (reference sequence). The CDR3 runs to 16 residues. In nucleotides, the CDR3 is TGTGCCAGTACAACAGGTCGCCATGCCTCTGGAAACACCATATATTTT. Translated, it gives CASTTGRHASGNTIYF.

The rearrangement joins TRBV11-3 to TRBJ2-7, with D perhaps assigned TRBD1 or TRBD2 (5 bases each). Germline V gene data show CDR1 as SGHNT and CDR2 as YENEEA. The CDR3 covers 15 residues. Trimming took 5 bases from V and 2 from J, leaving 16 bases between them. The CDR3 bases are TGTGCCAGCAGCCGGAACCGGGACCCAACCTACGAGCAGTACTTC. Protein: CASSRNRDPTYEQYF. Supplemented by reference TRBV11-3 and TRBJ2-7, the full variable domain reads EAGVVQSPRYKIIEKKQPVAFWCNPISGHNTLYWYLQNLGQGPELLIRYENEEAVDDSQLPKDRFSAERLKGVDSTLKIQPAELGDSAVYLCASSRNRDPTYEQYFGPGTRLTVT.

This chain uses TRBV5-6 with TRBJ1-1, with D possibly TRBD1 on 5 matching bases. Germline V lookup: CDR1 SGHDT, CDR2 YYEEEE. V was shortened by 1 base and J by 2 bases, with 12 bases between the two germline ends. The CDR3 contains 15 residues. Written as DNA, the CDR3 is TGTGCCAGCAGCTTGTTGACAGAAATAAACACTGAAGCTTTCTTT. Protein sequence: CASSLLTEINTEAFF.

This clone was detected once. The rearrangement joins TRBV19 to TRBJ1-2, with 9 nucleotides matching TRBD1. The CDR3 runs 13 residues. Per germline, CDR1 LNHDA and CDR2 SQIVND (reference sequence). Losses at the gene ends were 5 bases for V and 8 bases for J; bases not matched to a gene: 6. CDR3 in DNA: TGTGCCAGTAGTCCACAGGGGGCGCTCGGCTACACCTTC. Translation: CASSPQGALGYTF.

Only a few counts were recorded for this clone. The chain's CDR3 is CASSLSNSRQPQHF. The CDR3 region has the DNA TGTGCCAGCAGCTTAAGTAACAGCCGTCAGCCCCAGCATTTT. The J gene is TRBJ1-5, the V gene TRBV7-8; D uncertain. This CDR3 is built from 14 residues. V lost 2 bases and J lost 6, with 11 bases in between. Germline assignment: CDR1 SGHVS and CDR2 FQNEAQ. The variable domain in full, with the rest retrieved from reference TRBV7-8 and TRBJ1-5, is GAGVSQSPRYKVAKRGQDVALRCDPISGHVSLFWYQQALGQGPEFLTYFQNEAQLDKSGLPSDRFFAERPEGSVSTLKIQRTQQEDSAVYLCASSLSNSRQPQHFGDGTRLSIL.

This chain's CDR3 is CAWRLPRQGSSYEQYF. Written as DNA, the CDR3 is TGTGCCTGGAGACTTCCCCGACAGGGAAGCTCCTACGAGCAGTACTTC. The V call is TRBV30, the J call TRBJ2-7; 7 nucleotides align to TRBD1. The J segment lost 0 bases and the V segment lost 3 bases, leaving 11 bases of the junction unmatched. The CDR3 sequence is 16 residues long. Per germline, CDR1 GTSNPN and CDR2 SVGIG (reference sequence).

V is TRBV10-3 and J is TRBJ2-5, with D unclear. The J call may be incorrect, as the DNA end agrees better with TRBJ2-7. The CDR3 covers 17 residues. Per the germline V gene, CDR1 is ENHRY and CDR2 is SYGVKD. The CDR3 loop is CAISESIISGLSYEQYF. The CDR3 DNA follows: TGTGCCATCAGTGAGTCGATTATATCGGGCCTCTCCTACGAGCAGTACTTC.

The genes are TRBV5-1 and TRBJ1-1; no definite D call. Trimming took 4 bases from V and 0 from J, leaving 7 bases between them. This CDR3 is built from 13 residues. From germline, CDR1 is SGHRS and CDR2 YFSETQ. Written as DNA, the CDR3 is TGCGCCAGCAGCACAGATGTGAACACTGAAGCTTTCTTT. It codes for CASSTDVNTEAFF. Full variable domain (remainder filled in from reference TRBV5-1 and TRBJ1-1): KAGVTQTPRYLIKTRGQQVTLSCSPISGHRSVSWYQQTPGQGLQFLFEYFSETQRNKGNFPGRFSGRQFSNSRSEMNVSTLELGDSALYLCASSTDVNTEAFFGQGTRLTVV.

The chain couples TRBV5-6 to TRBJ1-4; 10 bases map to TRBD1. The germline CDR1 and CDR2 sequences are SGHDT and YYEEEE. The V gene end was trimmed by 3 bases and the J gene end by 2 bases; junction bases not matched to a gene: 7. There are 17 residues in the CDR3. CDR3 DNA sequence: TGTGCCAGCAGCTGGGGAGGGACAGGGGCGACTAATGAAAAACTGTTTTTT. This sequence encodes CASSWGGTGATNEKLFF. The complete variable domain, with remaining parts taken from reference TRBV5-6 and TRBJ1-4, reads DAGVTQSPTHLIKTRGQQVTLRCSPKSGHDTVSWYQQALGQGPQFIFQYYEEEERQRGNFPDRFSGHQFPNYSSELNVNALLLGDSALYLCASSWGGTGATNEKLFFGSGTQLSVL.